This entry lists 10 T cell receptor beta chains sequenced from one sample in a study of low-dose radiotherapy and immunotherapy resistance in tumors. First-strand cDNA relied on TRAV- and TRBV-specific primers spanning alpha and beta chains. Both a constant-region primer and a V-primer adapter served to amplify TCRs across roughly 20 PCR cycles. One entry per CDR3 protein, called by TCRdb with MiXCR from the reads. The sample records around 13,000 distinct CDR3 sequences, roughly 66% being singletons. These receptors came from a human donor with advanced metastatic prostate, ovarian, gallbladder or colorectal cancer (not recorded which). This table probably holds off-target reads from a library built for another chain.

The chain joins TRBV6-2 or TRBV6-3 to TRBJ2-2; weak D call: TRBD1 (6 bases). The CDR3 length is 13 residues. Germline V gene data show CDR1 as MNHEY and CDR2 as SVGEGT. The germline V and J ends were trimmed by 8 bases and 4 bases, with 11 bases remaining between them. The CDR3 DNA follows: TGTGCCAGCTCTCGAGGGGGCACCGGGGAGCTGTTTTTT. It specifies CASSRGGTGELFF.

This chain connects TRBV20-1 to TRBJ2-2; no definite D call. CDR1 is DFQATT and CDR2 is SNEGSKA in the germline V gene (reference sequence). Between the trimmed V and J ends, which lost 5 bases and 1 base, there was a span of 11 bases. This CDR3 comprises 14 residues. The CDR3 sequence: CSAQPERNTGELFF. Written as DNA, the CDR3 is TGCAGTGCTCAGCCTGAGAGGAACACCGGGGAGCTGTTTTTT.

The V call is TRBV29-1, the J call TRBJ2-7; D may be TRBD1 (5 bases). The CDR3 has 15 residues. Per the germline V gene, CDR1 is SQVTM and CDR2 is ANQGSEA. The V end was cut by 5 bases, the J end by 2 bases, with 19 bases between. The CDR3 loop reads CSVSRTGPGAYEQYF. The DNA for the CDR3 is TGCAGCGTTTCCCGAACAGGCCCTGGGGCCTACGAGCAGTACTTC.

This clonotype showed up just a few times. The chain employs TRBV24-1 and TRBJ2-3; a possible D gene is TRBD1 (6 bases). CDR1 KGHDR and CDR2 SFDVKD come from the germline V gene. V was shortened by 3 bases and J by 2 bases, with 14 bases between the two germline ends. CDR3 length: 16 residues. This CDR3 is CATSDPSGHNTDTQYF. The DNA for the CDR3 is TGTGCCACCAGTGATCCGTCGGGACACAACACAGATACGCAGTATTTT.

The V gene is TRBV27, the J gene TRBJ2-3, with a tentative D call TRBD2 (6 bases). Germline values: CDR1 MNHEY, CDR2 SMNVEV (reference sequence). Trimming stripped 3 bases from V and 2 bases from J, with 27 bases between. This CDR3 has 20 amino acids. This chain's CDR3 is CASSFRVRGIAAPYTDTQYF. The CDR3 DNA is TGTGCCAGCAGTTTCCGGGTCCGAGGGATAGCGGCACCTTACACAGATACGCAGTATTTT.

This sequence joins TRBV6-1 and TRBJ2-7; D may be TRBD2 (5 bases). The CDR3 has 14 amino acids. Germline V gene sequence: CDR1 MNHNS, CDR2 SASEGT. V was clipped by 6 bases and J by 1 base, with 13 bases between them. CDR3 nucleotide sequence: TGTGCCAGCAGCCCCCGCGAGGGATCCTACGAGCAGTACTTC. This sequence encodes CASSPREGSYEQYF.

The V and J genes are TRBV24-1 and TRBJ2-3, with D unclear. V lost 4 bases and J 5 bases, leaving 9 bases between the germline ends. The germline CDR1 and CDR2 sequences are KGHDR and SFDVKD. This CDR3 contains 13 residues. The CDR3 sequence: CATSDPVEDTQYF. In DNA form, the CDR3 reads TGTGCCACCAGTGACCCAGTTGAAGATACGCAGTATTTT.

The chain is built from TRBV6-5 and TRBJ2-3; the match to TRBD2 covers 10 bases. V dropped 6 bases and J dropped 0; count of bases not matched to a gene: 6. Germline CDR1 reads MNHEY; CDR2 reads SVGAGI. The CDR3 is made up of 16 amino acids. CDR3 residues: CASRRQAGGSTDTQYF. The CDR3 DNA is TGTGCCAGCAGAAGACAAGCGGGAGGGAGCACAGATACGCAGTATTTT.

The J gene is TRBJ1-6, the V gene TRBV28, with 9 nucleotides matching TRBD1. This CDR3 has 14 amino acids. The V and J ends lost 4 bases and 9 bases, in that order; junction bases with no gene match: 4. CDR1 MDHEN and CDR2 SYDVKM come from the germline V gene. The CDR3 protein is CASSSGQGGSPLHF. As DNA, the CDR3 is TGTGCCAGCAGTTCGGGACAGGGTGGTTCACCCCTCCACTTT.

The chain employs TRBV7-9 and TRBJ2-1; D ambiguous. Trimming took 4 bases from V and 0 from J, leaving 10 bases between them. CDR3 length equals 15 residues. In germline, CDR1 is SEHNR, CDR2 FQNEAQ (reference sequence). The CDR3 DNA is TGTGCCAGCAGCTCGACACCGTTCTCCTACAATGAGCAGTTCTTC. Amino acids: CASSSTPFSYNEQFF.